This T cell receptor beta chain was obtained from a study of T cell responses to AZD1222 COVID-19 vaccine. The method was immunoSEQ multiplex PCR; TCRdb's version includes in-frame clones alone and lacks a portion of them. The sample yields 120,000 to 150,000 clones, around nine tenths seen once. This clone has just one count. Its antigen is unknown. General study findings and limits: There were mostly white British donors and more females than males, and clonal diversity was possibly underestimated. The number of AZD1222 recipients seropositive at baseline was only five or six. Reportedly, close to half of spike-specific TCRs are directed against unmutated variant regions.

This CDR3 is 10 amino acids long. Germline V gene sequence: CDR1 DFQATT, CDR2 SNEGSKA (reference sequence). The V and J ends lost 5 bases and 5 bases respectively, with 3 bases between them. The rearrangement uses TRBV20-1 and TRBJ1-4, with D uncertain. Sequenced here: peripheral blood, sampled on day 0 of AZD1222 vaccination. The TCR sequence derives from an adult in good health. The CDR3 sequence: CSAPNEKLFF. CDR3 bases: TGCAGTGCTCCGAATGAAAAACTGTTTTTT.